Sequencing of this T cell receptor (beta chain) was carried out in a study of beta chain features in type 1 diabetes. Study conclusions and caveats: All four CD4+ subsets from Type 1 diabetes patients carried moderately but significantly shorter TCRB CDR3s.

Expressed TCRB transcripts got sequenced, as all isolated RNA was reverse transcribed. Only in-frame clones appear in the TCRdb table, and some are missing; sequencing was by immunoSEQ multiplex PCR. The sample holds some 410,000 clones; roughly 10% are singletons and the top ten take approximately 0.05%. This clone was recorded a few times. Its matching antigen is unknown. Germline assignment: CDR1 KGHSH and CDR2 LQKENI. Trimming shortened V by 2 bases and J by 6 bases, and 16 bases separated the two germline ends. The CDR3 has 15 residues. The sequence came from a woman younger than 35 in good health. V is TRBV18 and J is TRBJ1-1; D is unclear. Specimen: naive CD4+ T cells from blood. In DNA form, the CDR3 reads TGTGCCAGCTCACCATCGTCGGGCGTAGGGTCTGAAGCTTTCTTT. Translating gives CASSPSSGVGSEAFF.